This TCR beta chain is drawn from a study of blood T cell repertoires in COVID-19 (dated by TCRdb to about 2020). About the investigation overall: Collaborator samples came from the United States, Italy and Spain and covered acute and convalescent phases of COVID-19. The material from the prospective study consisted of cDNA or gDNA derived from T cells, B-cell-depleted T cells, or PBMCs. Subjects who had been exposed to COVID-19, were actively infected with it, or had recovered from it provided the deeply sampled blood TCRbeta repertoires that made up the dataset. The repertoires were released in a freely available public database intended as a resource for research on the immune response to SARS-CoV-2. The samples were drawn from two sources: the first 160 participants of the ongoing ImmuneRACE study, and about 1,300 subjects contributed by 6 global collaborators. A de-identified subject ID, COVID-19 status, age in years and sex were almost always included in the sample metadata. HLA class I and class II types, where available, came from metadata supplied by the sample provider rather than from assay-based typing.

TCRbeta CDR3 regions were amplified from genomic DNA by means of the immunoSEQ Assay, a bias-controlled multiplex PCR. In the paper's pipeline: Nucleated cell counts per sample were estimated from amplification of reference gene primers within the assay. Sequence reads were collapsed and filtered to measure the absolute abundance of every unique TCRbeta CDR3 rearrangement. For each sample, productive Simpson clonality was calculated as the square root of Simpson's diversity index across productive rearrangements. TCRdb retrieved this table from immuneACCESS and kept in-frame rearrangements only. Not all clones are present; in checked studies, unresolved V genes account for under half, and no reason is known for the remainder. D and trimming come from the DNA, and the V and J calls and clone size come from that table. Counted in this sample were around 370,000 clones; around nine tenths of them appeared once. 1.2% of the sample is taken by the ten largest.

Turning to this clone: The antigen it recognizes is unknown. No clone much larger than this one lies a single base away; base qualities are absent.

Overall results and qualifications from the work: The quantity of clinical and demographic metadata differed by source and by participant and was supplied without curation.

Ends trimmed: V by 1 base, J by 1 base; bases unmatched to a gene: 3. Sequences KGHSH (CDR1) and LQKENI (CDR2) are obtained from the germline V gene. The CDR3 numbers 15 residues from cysteine through phenylalanine. Of all the DNA, just the CDR3 is kept, 45 bases in frame from base 1. Enrolling through a virtual design, the prospective study's participants ranged in age from about 18 to 89 years and lived across roughly 23 United States geographic areas. In the prospective study, participants were assigned to cohorts based on the clinical history participants reported in a screening survey and a study questionnaire. ImmuneRACE Cohort 3 recovered participants were defined by two consecutive negative NP/OP PCR tests, healthcare professional clearance, or symptom resolution. In the prospective study, mobile phlebotomists collected whole blood, serum and a nasopharyngeal or oropharyngeal swab from each participant. Participants in the prospective study had the option to provide additional blood draws and questionnaires over an approximately two-month period. Blood samples from the prospective study were shipped frozen or at room temperature prior to DNA extraction.

The rearrangement joined TRBV18 to TRBJ1-1, with 7 central nucleotides matching TRBD1. The sample consisted of PBMCs or T cells enriched from blood (not recorded which). The sequence derives from a woman aged 18-29 years who had recovered from COVID-19. Read as DNA, the sequence is TGTGCCAGCTCACCACAACAGGGGCCGAACACTGAAGCTTTCTTT. Its protein reads: CASSPQQGPNTEAFF.